This T cell receptor (beta chain) was sequenced in a study of blood T cell repertoires in COVID-19. About the study: Sources were T cells, B-cell-depleted T cells, or PBMCs; the material itself was cDNA or gDNA.

The CDR3 has 16 residues. The germline gives CDR1 SEHNR, CDR2 FQNEAQ (reference sequence). V lost 5 bases to trimming and J lost 1 base, with 18 bases between them. Original methodology: Counts of nucleated cells, estimated from reference gene primer amplification, were obtained. Data came from immunoSEQ multiplex PCR; TCRdb stores just in-frame clones and leaves some out. That table furnishes V, J and clone size, whereas the DNA furnished D and trimming. Counted here are tens of thousands of clones, roughly 87% occurring once; the ten biggest clones make up 15%. V and J are TRBV7-9 and TRBJ2-7; maybe TRBD2 (6 bases). This TCR derives from a male donor with acute or convalescent COVID-19. The sample was peripheral blood. This CDR3 is CASSQGSRGGSYEQYF. In DNA form, the CDR3 reads TGTGCCAGCAGCCAAGGATCCCGTGGGGGGTCCTACGAGCAGTACTTC.